This record concerns one T cell receptor beta chain sequence. Its antigen is unidentified. The data were taken from a study of CD8 T cells in ankylosing spondylitis. Broader study findings: Clones linked with disease were CD8+ and fairly uncommon in the peripheral blood. Ankylosing spondylitis blood appeared to be characterized by a TCR beta motif of eight or nine highly homologous variants.

V lost 0 bases to trimming and J lost 2 bases, with 8 bases between them. The CDR3 has 14 residues. Germline CDR1 reads SGHRS; CDR2 reads YFSETQ. Quantitative 5'-RACE with molecular barcodes produced the TCR beta libraries. MiXCR, applied by TCRdb to the 5' RACE reads, yields one record per CDR3 protein. Here the sample spans around 230,000 distinct CDR3 sequences, approximately 8.4% being singletons. Sequenced sample: blood, either unsorted or a sorted T cell fraction (not recorded which). The origin of this receptor is a female donor with ankylosing spondylitis or in good health (not recorded which). The chain recombines TRBV5-1 with TRBJ1-1, with D perhaps matching TRBD1 (5 bases). CDR3 coding DNA: TGCGCCAGCAGCTTGGGACAGAAAAACACTGAAGCTTTCTTT. Translated, it gives CASSLGQKNTEAFF.